This is a list of T cell receptor beta chains from one sample in a study of identifying expanded T cells in peripheral blood. Only in-frame clones appear in the TCRdb table, and some are missing; sequencing was by immunoSEQ multiplex PCR. The table lists about 81,000 clones, 80% to 85% of them singletons. The sample comprised blood. The receptor set was obtained from a person aged 18 to 70 in good health. Both conserved end residues are part of each CDR3. D genes are given only for firm matches. Where a row states a size, it is once, few, many or the class of an expanded clone; other rows omit it.

clone size | V gene | D gene | CDR3 protein
NA | TRBV4-3 | NA | CASSQDQGNSYEQYF
once | TRBV15 | NA | CATSRRVSYNEQFF
NA | TRBV7-2 | TRBD1 | CASSLAQGVGSPLHF
once | TRBV4-1 | TRBD2 | CASSSQVSGGRNEQFF
NA | TRBV7-9 | NA | CASSMTNQETQYF
NA | TRBV11-3 | NA | CASSSEGLETQYF
NA | TRBV9 | NA | CASSVAPSLGQETQYF
NA | TRBV6-6 | NA | CASAPLPGAYNEQFF
NA | TRBV7-7 | TRBD1 | CASSFQQGAYEQYF
NA | TRBV7-2 | TRBD2 | CASSLLMTSGTGELFF
NA | TRBV2 | NA | CASSEFLDLLNGAGELFF
NA | TRBV5-8 | NA | CASSLFVNDGYTF